This T cell receptor (beta chain) was profiled in a study of T cell responses to AZD1222 COVID-19 vaccine (dated by TCRdb to about 2021). Regarding the complete study: A total of approximately 250 trial participants underwent TCR sequencing, of whom about 210 had received two doses of AZD1222 and roughly 26 had received two doses of the MenACWY control vaccine. Trial participants were enrolled by age into 18-55, 56-69 and 70-plus year subgroups, with 148, 28 and 57 TCR-sequenced participants respectively.

According to the study, the label for this sample's time point signals: about 28 days (+/-7) after the second vaccine dose. AZD1222 recipients given second doses at about 4 weeks or at about 12 weeks were pooled, since spike-specific TCR depth and breadth were not found to differ between the two schedules. The vaccinee samples were drawn from two UK trials, COV001 and COV002, one of which was a single-blind randomized controlled phase 2/3 trial testing AZD1222 (ChAdOx1 nCoV-19) in healthy adults. For TCRbeta chain sequencing, PBMC samples from trial participants were taken at day 0 and at day 28 after the second dose. Concerning this clone: There is no known antigen for this receptor. The input lacks base qualities; no much larger clone sits a single base away.

V and J are truncated by 3 bases and 4 bases respectively, leaving an intervening sequence of 10 bases. Its CDR3 holds 14 amino acids, cysteine through phenylalanine. CDR3 DNA only is kept here, 42 bases in frame from base 1. CDR1 and CDR2 were assigned from the germline V gene (reference sequence) as MNHEY and SMNVEV. The CDR3 regions of human TCRbeta chains were analyzed by immunosequencing. As for the authors' bioinformatics: Repertoire TCRs were matched against a reference library of SARS-CoV-2-specific TCRs generated with the MIRA antigen-specificity platform. Breadth was defined as the fraction of unique TCRs that were SARS-CoV-2-associated. Depth was defined as the fraction of total T cells that were SARS-CoV-2-associated. Using the MIRA data, each spike-specific TCR was assigned both to the spike region to which the TCR was reactive and to a CD4 or CD8 class. Log10-transformed breadth and depth values were compared by one-way ANOVA with Sidak's multiple comparisons tests. Here the immuneACCESS table is served through TCRdb, limited to in-frame sequences with V and J called. Missing clones are a known gap in these copies; in checked studies unresolved V genes cover under half, and the rest lacks a known reason. That table is the source of V, J and clone size, and D and trimming were worked out from the DNA. This sample lists more than 95,000 clones; 75% to 90% were detected once. Jointly, the top ten make up approximately 4.4% of the sample.

Study-wide findings and limitations: After two AZD1222 doses, both the breadth and the depth of spike-specific TCRs were significantly higher than at day 0 and than in MenACWY recipients. Nearly half of unique spike-specific TCRs reportedly recognized epitopes outside regions mutated in the B.1.351 and B.1.1.7 variants. In the small 56-69-year group, the increase in depth fell short of significance, most likely because of low power. Conclusions about previously exposed vaccinees are limited because only a handful of AZD1222 recipients were SARS-CoV-2 seropositive at baseline. Because no day 14 peak-response samples were available, the repertoires could be characterized only after the peak T cell response. Most participants were white British and females outnumbered males, and the authors suggested that clonal diversity may have been underestimated. The vaccine-associated CD4 TCRs covered the entire spike protein, and the dominant responses fell in regions 160-218 and 743-854.

Recombination connected TRBV27 to TRBJ1-3, with the D gene call left open. This TCR came from an adult who received the AZD1222 COVID-19 vaccine. This specimen consisted of peripheral blood, obtained 28 days after the second AZD1222 dose. The nucleotides are TGTGCCAGCAGTTTGCAAGGGATGGGAAACACCATATATTTT. The resulting protein is CASSLQGMGNTIYF.